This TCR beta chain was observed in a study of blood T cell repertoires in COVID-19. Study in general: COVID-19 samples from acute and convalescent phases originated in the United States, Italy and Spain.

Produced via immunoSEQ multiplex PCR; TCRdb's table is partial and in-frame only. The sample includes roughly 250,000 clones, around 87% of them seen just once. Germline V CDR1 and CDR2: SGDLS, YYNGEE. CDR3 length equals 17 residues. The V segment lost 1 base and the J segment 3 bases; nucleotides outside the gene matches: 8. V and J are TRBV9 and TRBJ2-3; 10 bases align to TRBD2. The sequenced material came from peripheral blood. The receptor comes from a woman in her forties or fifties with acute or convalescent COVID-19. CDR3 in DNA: TGTGCCAGCAGCGTACGAGCGGGAGGGCCCGGGACAGATACGCAGTATTTT. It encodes CASSVRAGGPGTDTQYF.